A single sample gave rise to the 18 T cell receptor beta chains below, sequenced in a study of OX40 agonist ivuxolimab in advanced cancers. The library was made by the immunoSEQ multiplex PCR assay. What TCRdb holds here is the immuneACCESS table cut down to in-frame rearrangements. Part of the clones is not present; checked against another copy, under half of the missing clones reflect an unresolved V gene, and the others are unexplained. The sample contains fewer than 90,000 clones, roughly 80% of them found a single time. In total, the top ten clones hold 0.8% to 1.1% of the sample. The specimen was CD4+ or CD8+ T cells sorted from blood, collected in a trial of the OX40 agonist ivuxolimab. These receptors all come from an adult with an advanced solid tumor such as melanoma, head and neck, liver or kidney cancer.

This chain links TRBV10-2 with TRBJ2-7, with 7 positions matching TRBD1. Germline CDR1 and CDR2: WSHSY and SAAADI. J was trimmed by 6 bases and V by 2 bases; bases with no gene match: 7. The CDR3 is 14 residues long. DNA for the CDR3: TGCGCCAGCAGTGAGGCAGGGGGAAAATCCGAGCAGTACTTC. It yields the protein CASSEAGGKSEQYF.

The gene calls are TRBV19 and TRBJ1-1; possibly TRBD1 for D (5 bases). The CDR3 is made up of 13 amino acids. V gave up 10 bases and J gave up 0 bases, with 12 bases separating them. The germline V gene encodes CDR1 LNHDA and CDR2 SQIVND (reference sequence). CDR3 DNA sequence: TGTGCCACAGACAGTAACATGAACACTGAAGCTTTCTTT. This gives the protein CATDSNMNTEAFF.

The CDR3 DNA is TGTGCCAGCAGTGGGCGGCTGGGCTTCAATCAGCCCCAGCATTTT. Its protein product is CASSGRLGFNQPQHF. The chain joins TRBV2 to TRBJ1-5; D call uncertain. Germline-derived CDR1 and CDR2 are SNHLY and FYNNEI. The CDR3 runs to 15 residues. V lost 4 bases to trimming and J lost 3 bases, with 13 bases between them.

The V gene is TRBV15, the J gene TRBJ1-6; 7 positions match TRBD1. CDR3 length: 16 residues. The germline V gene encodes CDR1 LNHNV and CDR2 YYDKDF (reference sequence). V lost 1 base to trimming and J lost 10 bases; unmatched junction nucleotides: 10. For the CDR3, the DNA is TGTGCCACCAGCAGAGGAAGAGGACAGGCGATGTCACCCCTCCACTTT. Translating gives CATSRGRGQAMSPLHF.

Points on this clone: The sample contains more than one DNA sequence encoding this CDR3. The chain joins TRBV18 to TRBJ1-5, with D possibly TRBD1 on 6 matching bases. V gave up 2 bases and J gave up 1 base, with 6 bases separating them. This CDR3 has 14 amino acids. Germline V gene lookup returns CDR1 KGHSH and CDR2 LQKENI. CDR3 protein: CASSPGGSNQPQHF. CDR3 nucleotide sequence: TGTGCCAGCTCACCAGGGGGCAGCAATCAGCCCCAGCATTTT.

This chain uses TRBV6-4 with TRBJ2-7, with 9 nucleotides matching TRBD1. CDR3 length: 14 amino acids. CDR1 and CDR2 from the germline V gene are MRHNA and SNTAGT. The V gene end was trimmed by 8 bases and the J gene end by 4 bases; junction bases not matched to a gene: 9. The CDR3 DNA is TGTGCCAGCCCACGGACAGGGGAGATGTACGAGCAGTACTTC. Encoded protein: CASPRTGEMYEQYF.

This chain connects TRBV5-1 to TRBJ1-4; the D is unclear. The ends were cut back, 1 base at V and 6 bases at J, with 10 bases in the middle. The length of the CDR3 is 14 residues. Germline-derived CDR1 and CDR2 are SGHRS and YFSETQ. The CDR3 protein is CASSLRGDDEKLFF. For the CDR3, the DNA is TGCGCCAGCAGCTTGCGGGGTGACGATGAAAAACTGTTTTTT. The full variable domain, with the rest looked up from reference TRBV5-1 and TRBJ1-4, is KAGVTQTPRYLIKTRGQQVTLSCSPISGHRSVSWYQQTPGQGLQFLFEYFSETQRNKGNFPGRFSGRQFSNSRSEMNVSTLELGDSALYLCASSLRGDDEKLFFGSGTQLSVL.

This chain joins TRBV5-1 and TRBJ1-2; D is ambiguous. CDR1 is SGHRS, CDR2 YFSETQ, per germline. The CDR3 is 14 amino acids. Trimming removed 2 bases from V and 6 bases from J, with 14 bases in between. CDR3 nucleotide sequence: TGCGCCAGCAGCTTAGGCTCTCCGGTAGATGGCTACACCTTC. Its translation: CASSLGSPVDGYTF.

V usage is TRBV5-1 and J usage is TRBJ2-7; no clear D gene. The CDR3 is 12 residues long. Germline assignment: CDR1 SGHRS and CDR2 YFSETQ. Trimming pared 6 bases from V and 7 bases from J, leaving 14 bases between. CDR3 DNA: TGCGCCAGCACCGACGGAACCTCGGAGCAGTACTTC. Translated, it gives CASTDGTSEQYF.

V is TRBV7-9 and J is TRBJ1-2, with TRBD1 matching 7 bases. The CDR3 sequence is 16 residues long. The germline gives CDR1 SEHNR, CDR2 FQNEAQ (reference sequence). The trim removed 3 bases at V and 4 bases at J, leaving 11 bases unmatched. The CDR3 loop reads CASSFGPGQSVYGYTF. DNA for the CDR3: TGTGCCAGCAGCTTTGGACCGGGACAGTCTGTCTATGGCTACACCTTC.

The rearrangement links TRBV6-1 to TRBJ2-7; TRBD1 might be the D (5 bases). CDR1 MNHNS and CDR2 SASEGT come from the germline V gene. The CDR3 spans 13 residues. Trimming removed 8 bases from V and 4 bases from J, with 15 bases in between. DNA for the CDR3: TGTGCCAGCGGGATTGACAGTACATACGAGCAGTACTTC. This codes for CASGIDSTYEQYF.

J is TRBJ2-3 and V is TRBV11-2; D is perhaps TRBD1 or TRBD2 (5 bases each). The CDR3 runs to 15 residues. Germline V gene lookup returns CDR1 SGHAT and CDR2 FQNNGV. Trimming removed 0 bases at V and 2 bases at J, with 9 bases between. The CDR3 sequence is CASSLEGENTDTQYF. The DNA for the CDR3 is TGTGCCAGCAGCTTAGAGGGGGAGAACACAGATACGCAGTATTTT.

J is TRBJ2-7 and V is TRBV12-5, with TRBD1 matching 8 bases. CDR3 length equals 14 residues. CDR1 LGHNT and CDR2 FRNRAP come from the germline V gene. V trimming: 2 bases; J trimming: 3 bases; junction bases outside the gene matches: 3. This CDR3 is CASGLLGTGYEQYF. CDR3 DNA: TGTGCTAGTGGTTTGCTTGGGACAGGCTACGAGCAGTACTTC.

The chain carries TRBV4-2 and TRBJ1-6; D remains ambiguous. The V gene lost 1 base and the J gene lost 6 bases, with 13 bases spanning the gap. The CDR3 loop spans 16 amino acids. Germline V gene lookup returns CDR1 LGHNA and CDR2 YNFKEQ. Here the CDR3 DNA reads TGTGCCAGCAGCCAAGTGGGTTTGGACCTTAATTCACCCCTCCACTTT. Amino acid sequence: CASSQVGLDLNSPLHF.

CDR3 in DNA: TGTGCCAGCAGGATGAGTCAAGGGGGGAATTCACCCCTCCACTTT. This codes for CASRMSQGGNSPLHF. The chain employs TRBV6-5 and TRBJ1-6, with TRBD1 as a possible D gene (6 bases). V was cut by 6 bases and J by 7 bases, with 16 bases left in between. The CDR3 runs 15 residues. Germline loops: CDR1 MNHEY, CDR2 SVGAGI.

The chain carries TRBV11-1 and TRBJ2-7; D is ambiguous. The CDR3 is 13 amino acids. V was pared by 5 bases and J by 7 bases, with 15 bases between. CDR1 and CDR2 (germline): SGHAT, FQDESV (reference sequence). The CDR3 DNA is TGTGCCAGCAGCAAAAGGCGCCCTGAGGAGCAGTACTTC. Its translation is CASSKRRPEEQYF.

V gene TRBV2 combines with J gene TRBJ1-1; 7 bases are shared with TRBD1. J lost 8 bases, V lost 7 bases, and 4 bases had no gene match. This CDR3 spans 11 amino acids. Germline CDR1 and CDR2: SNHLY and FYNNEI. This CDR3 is CASTLTGEAFF. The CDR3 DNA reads TGTGCCAGCACCCTGACAGGGGAAGCTTTCTTT.

This chain's CDR3 is CASSPNEAAQQYF. CDR3 coding DNA: TGTGCCAGCAGCCCCAACGAGGCAGCCCAGCAGTACTTC. The chain employs TRBV14 and TRBJ2-7; D is unresolved. V was cut by 4 bases and J by 8 bases, with 15 bases left in between. The CDR3 contains 13 residues. In germline, CDR1 is SGHDN, CDR2 FVKESK.